These T cell receptor beta chains were read from a single sample in a study of beta chain features in type 1 diabetes. Libraries were prepared by immunoSEQ multiplex PCR; TCRdb keeps only in-frame clonotypes and omits some of them. The sample consists of hundreds of thousands of clones, over 10% of them appearing once. Input material: naive CD4+ T cells from blood. The receptors come from a woman between 18 and 29 years old in good health. Each CDR3 is given with its conserved first and last residue. The order of the fields is V gene, clone size, J gene, D gene, CDR3 DNA, CDR3 protein. A D gene is named only where the DNA matches it firmly. Where a row states a size, it is once, few, many or the class of an expanded clone; other rows omit it.

>TRBV28|-|TRBJ2-3|TRBD1
TGTGCCAGCGGCTACCTCAGGGGGCAAGGAGATACGCAGTATTTT
CASGYLRGQGDTQYF
>TRBV5-1|-|TRBJ2-7|-
TGCGCCAGCAGCTTCCTGCGGGAAGCCTCCTACGAGCAGTACTTC
CASSFLREASYEQYF
>TRBV7-9|-|TRBJ2-5|-
TGTGCCAGCAGCCAAGTACGTGAGCAAGAGACCCAGTACTTC
CASSQVREQETQYF
>TRBV15|-|TRBJ1-1|-
TGTGCCACCAGCAGAGACCGAGGTTTAGGGGGGTTGAGCACTGAAGCTTTCTTT
CATSRDRGLGGLSTEAFF
>TRBV30|few|TRBJ1-1|-
TGTGCCTGGAGCCGGACAGTGAACACTGAAGCTTTCTTT
CAWSRTVNTEAFF
>TRBV13|-|TRBJ2-2|-
TGTGCCAGCAGCTTAAGGGGCTGGACAGCCACCAAAAACACCGGGGAGCTGTTTTTT
CASSLRGWTATKNTGELFF
>TRBV15|-|TRBJ2-5|-
TGTGCCACCAGCAGAGTTCCAGGGACGGGGGAGACCCAGTACTTC
CATSRVPGTGETQYF
>TRBV7-2|-|TRBJ1-5|-
TGTGCCAGCAGCTTAGCAGGGCATCAGCCCCAGCATTTT
CASSLAGHQPQHF
>TRBV29-1|few|TRBJ2-3|TRBD1
TGCAGCGTCGGCGGCTTTGGGGGCCTCGGGTCACAGGGGACAGATACGCAGTATTTT
CSVGGFGGLGSQGTDTQYF
>TRBV5-6|few|TRBJ2-5|-
TGTGCCAGCAGCTTGACGGGGGCCGAAGAGACCCAGTACTTC
CASSLTGAEETQYF
>TRBV15|-|TRBJ2-1|-
TGTGCCACCAGCAGAGATCGAGCGGCCCCCTACAATGAGCAGTTCTTC
CATSRDRAAPYNEQFF
>TRBV7-2|once|TRBJ2-7|-
TGTGCCAGCAGCTTCAGACTGACGGGAGAGCAGTACTTC
CASSFRLTGEQYF
>TRBV21-1|-|TRBJ1-1|-
TGTGCCAGCAGCAAAGACCGGCGACACCGAAAAGCTTTCTTT
CASSKDRRHRKAFF
>TRBV25-1|-|TRBJ1-2|-
TGTGCCAGCAGTGAAGGAATAGCCAATGGCTACACCTTC
CASSEGIANGYTF
>TRBV7-2|-|TRBJ2-5|-
TGTGCCAGCAGCTTAGCGGGTTCTATGGCGACCCAGTACTTC
CASSLAGSMATQYF
>TRBV7-2|few|TRBJ1-5|-
TGTGCCAGCAGCCCGAGACAGGGCAATCAGCCCCAGCATTTT
CASSPRQGNQPQHF